The 24 T cell receptor beta chains below come from one sample, sequenced in a study of T cell repertoires in cytomegalovirus infection (dated by TCRdb to 2018 to 2020). TCRdb names Illumina HiSeq 1500 as the instrument used. TCRdb reran the public reads through fastp at Q25 and MiXCR, keeping productive beta chains. Merged by CDR3 protein, the rows form single entries marked with the most common genes and DNA. Counted in this sample were 200,000 or so distinct CDR3 sequences; roughly 27% of them appeared once. The ten largest account for 30% to 35% of the sample. The sequenced material came from PBMCs. The receptors shown here come from a human donor in good health (CMV status not recorded). Some clones in this sample may be carry-over from other donors' samples.

This sequence joins TRBV6-5 and TRBJ2-7; no clear D gene. Trimming pared 6 bases from V and 2 bases from J, leaving 20 bases between. The germline CDR1 and CDR2 sequences are MNHEY and SVGAGI. This CDR3 contains 16 residues. The CDR3 protein is CASSPVDLDPPYEQYF. CDR3 sequence (DNA): TGTGCCAGCAGCCCCGTCGATTTGGACCCCCCCTACGAGCAGTACTTC.

This clonotype was observed a handful of times. The chain recombines TRBV29-1 with TRBJ1-2; D unclear. The CDR3 runs 12 residues. Germline V gene sequence: CDR1 SQVTM, CDR2 ANQGSEA. V lost 5 bases and J 0 bases, leaving 7 bases between the germline ends. The CDR3 protein is CSVLGANYGYTF. The CDR3, as DNA: TGCAGCGTTCTAGGAGCTAACTATGGCTACACCTTC.

The chain carries TRBV10-3 and TRBJ1-2; 7 nucleotides agree with TRBD1. Germline V gene sequence: CDR1 ENHRY, CDR2 SYGVKD. The CDR3 runs to 16 residues. V dropped 6 bases and J dropped 6; count of bases not matched to a gene: 16. Written as DNA, the CDR3 is TGTGCCATCAGGGCTTGGACAGGAGGGTCGGAGGATGGCTACACCTTC. It is translated as CAIRAWTGGSEDGYTF.

This clonotype was counted many times. V is TRBV7-2 and J is TRBJ1-6; 7 bases agree with TRBD1. This CDR3 has 15 residues. Germline V gene sequence: CDR1 SGHTA, CDR2 FQGNSA. The junction had 4 bases not matched to a gene; V was cut back by 1 base and J by 7 bases. The CDR3 nucleotides read TGTGCCAGCAGCTTAGGCGGGACAGCCAATTCACCCCTCCACTTT. Protein sequence: CASSLGGTANSPLHF.

This clonotype was seen at least ten times. The V and J genes are TRBV11-2 and TRBJ2-4; 8 bases match TRBD2. Trimming at V came to 2 bases and at J to 0 bases, leaving 6 bases not matched to a gene. Germline V lookup: CDR1 SGHAT, CDR2 FQNNGV. This CDR3 region has 17 residues. In DNA, the CDR3 is TGTGCCAGCAGCTTACAAGTCGGGGGGGTAGCCAAAAACATTCAGTACTTC. This translates into CASSLQVGGVAKNIQYF.

The chain recombines TRBV20-1 with TRBJ1-1, with 8 nucleotides matching TRBD1. This CDR3 is built from 13 residues. Unmatched junction bases numbered 4, after V lost 6 bases and J lost 1 base. Germline values: CDR1 DFQATT, CDR2 SNEGSKA (reference sequence). CDR3 region: CSAPTGANTEAFF. The DNA for the CDR3 is TGCAGTGCCCCGACAGGGGCGAACACTGAAGCTTTCTTT.

The sample holds many counts of this clonotype. The chain is built from TRBV7-2 and TRBJ2-5; 9 bases are shared with TRBD2. Germline values: CDR1 SGHTA, CDR2 FQGNSA. This CDR3 contains 15 residues. The V segment lost 0 bases and the J segment 4 bases; nucleotides outside the gene matches: 3. The CDR3 nucleotides read TGTGCCAGCAGCTTAGCGCGGGGGGGCGGAGAGACCCAGTACTTC. It is translated as CASSLARGGGETQYF. Full variable domain (remainder filled in from reference TRBV7-2 and TRBJ2-5): GAGVSQSPSNKVTEKGKDVELRCDPISGHTALYWYRQSLGQGLEFLIYFQGNSAPDKSGLPSDRFSAERTGGSVSTLTIQRTQQEDSAVYLCASSLARGGGETQYFGPGTRLLVL.

Worth noting for this clonotype: This clone may be a read error of a much larger clone one base away. The V call is TRBV7-3, the J call TRBJ1-1, with D possibly matching TRBD1 (5 bases). From germline, CDR1 is SGHTA and CDR2 FQGTGA. The CDR3 spans 14 residues. CDR3 DNA: TGTGCCAGCAGCCCAAACGGGGGGAACACTGAAGATTTCTTT. Its protein product is CASSPNGGNTEDFF.

This clonotype was detected a few times. The genes are TRBV7-9 and TRBJ2-3, with a tentative D call TRBD2 (6 bases). The V gene lost 11 bases and the J gene lost 0 bases, with 12 bases spanning the gap. Germline lookup yields CDR1 SEHNR and CDR2 FQNEAQ (reference sequence). CDR3 length: 13 residues. The CDR3 DNA reads TGTGCCGCCGGGGGATCTAGCACAGATACGCAGTATTTT. It codes for CAAGGSSTDTQYF.

This clonotype has more than one count but fewer than ten. The V gene is TRBV18, the J gene TRBJ1-1; D not resolved. V was trimmed by 2 bases and J by 6 bases, leaving 4 bases between them. The CDR3 totals 11 residues. CDR1 and CDR2 (germline): KGHSH, LQKENI. CDR3 loop: CASSPKAEAFF. In DNA form, the CDR3 reads TGTGCCAGCTCACCAAAGGCTGAAGCTTTCTTT.

This chain links TRBV2 with TRBJ1-3; weak D call: TRBD1 (5 bases). The CDR3 covers 13 residues. Trimming stripped 10 bases from V and 0 bases from J, with 10 bases between. CDR1 SNHLY and CDR2 FYNNEI come from the germline V gene. The CDR3 coding sequence is TGTGCCACCAGGGATTCCTCTGGAAACACCATATATTTT. It encodes CATRDSSGNTIYF.

The CDR3 spells CASSPGSGNQPQHF. DNA of the CDR3: TGTGCCAGCAGTCCGGGTAGTGGCAATCAGCCCCAGCATTTT. The chain employs TRBV25-1 and TRBJ1-5; D remains unclear. The V end was cut by 5 bases, the J end by 2 bases, with 10 bases between. The CDR3 length is 14 residues. Germline V gives CDR1 MGHDK, CDR2 SYGVNS.

In this sample, this clonotype turned up many times. The V call is TRBV11-2, the J call TRBJ2-4; no clear D. Germline values: CDR1 SGHAT, CDR2 FQNNGV. Deletions cut 0 bases from V and 0 bases from J, with 6 bases between. The CDR3 has 15 amino acids. The CDR3 sequence is CASSLEGIAKNIQYF. In DNA, the CDR3 is TGTGCCAGCAGCTTAGAGGGAATAGCCAAAAACATTCAGTACTTC. Full variable domain (missing parts from reference TRBV11-2 and TRBJ2-4): EAGVAQSPRYKIIEKRQSVAFWCNPISGHATLYWYQQILGQGPKLLIQFQNNGVVDDSQLPKDRFSAERLKGVDSTLKIQPAKLEDSAVYLCASSLEGIAKNIQYFGAGTRLSVL.

J is TRBJ1-1 and V is TRBV11-2; unclear D gene. In germline, CDR1 is SGHAT, CDR2 FQNNGV. The V gene lost 0 bases and the J gene lost 10 bases, with 12 bases spanning the gap. The CDR3 runs 13 residues. The DNA of the CDR3 is TGTGCCAGCAGCTTAGAGGACCTCATAGGAGCTTTCTTT. Translated, it gives CASSLEDLIGAFF.

In this sample, this clonotype turned up many times. V and J are TRBV2 and TRBJ2-7; D is possibly TRBD2 (6 bases). Trimming pared 7 bases from V and 3 bases from J, leaving 25 bases between. Germline lookup yields CDR1 SNHLY and CDR2 FYNNEI. The CDR3 is 17 residues long. CDR3 DNA sequence: TGTGCCAGCAAGACAACTCTCCTTCTCGGGCGGGGCTACGAGCAGTACTTC. Its protein product is CASKTTLLLGRGYEQYF.

The V call is TRBV6-5, the J call TRBJ1-1; tentative D call: TRBD1 (6 bases). Looked up from germline, CDR1 is MNHEY and CDR2 is SVGAGI. V was clipped by 4 bases and J by 0 bases, with 15 bases between them. The CDR3 consists of 16 residues. CDR3 residues: CASSFLPRGVNTEAFF. The CDR3 nucleotides read TGTGCCAGCAGTTTCCTCCCCAGGGGAGTGAACACTGAAGCTTTCTTT.

This sequence joins TRBV7-8 and TRBJ1-1; maybe TRBD1 (5 bases). Germline V CDR1 and CDR2: SGHVS, FQNEAQ. Trimming left V 5 bases short and J 0 bases short, with 16 bases between. CDR3 length: 16 residues. CDR3 amino acids: CASSLLTGTMNTEAFF. The CDR3 DNA reads as TGTGCCAGCAGCCTCCTGACCGGGACCATGAACACTGAAGCTTTCTTT.

In the case of this clonotype: This may come from a read error, since a much larger clone is one base off. The chain couples TRBV19 to TRBJ1-2, with unresolved D. In germline, CDR1 is LNHDA, CDR2 SQIVND (reference sequence). The CDR3 covers 13 residues. The CDR3 bases are TGTGCCAGTAGTATAGTAGGGAACTATGGCTTCACCTTC. This translates into CASSIVGNYGFTF.

The sample holds a few counts of this clonotype. The V call is TRBV11-3, the J call TRBJ1-6; D uncertain. In germline, CDR1 is SGHNT, CDR2 YENEEA. V lost 4 bases, J lost 9 bases, and 19 bases lay in between. CDR3 length: 16 residues. The chain's CDR3 is CASSSRTGVGSSPLHF. The CDR3 nucleotides read TGTGCCAGCAGCTCGCGGACGGGCGTTGGTAGTTCACCCCTCCACTTT.

The V and J genes are TRBV29-1 and TRBJ1-1; D ambiguous. V was shortened by 7 bases and J by 6 bases, with 21 bases between the two germline ends. Germline V CDR1 and CDR2: SQVTM, ANQGSEA. The CDR3 length is 14 residues. The CDR3 DNA reads as TGCAGCGCGTCCCACTTACCGGGCGCAGCTGAAGCTTTCTTT. Translation: CSASHLPGAAEAFF. The whole variable domain, filled in from reference TRBV29-1 and TRBJ1-1, reads SAVISQKPSRDICQRGTSLTIQCQVDSQVTMMFWYRQQPGQSLTLIATANQGSEATYESGFVIDKFPISRPNLTFSTLTVSNMSPEDSSIYLCSASHLPGAAEAFFGQGTRLTVV.

CDR3 amino acids: CASSTRTGGSGEQYF. The DNA of the CDR3 is TGTGCCAGTAGTACCCGGACAGGGGGGTCTGGGGAGCAGTACTTC. The chain links TRBV19 to TRBJ2-7; TRBD1 matches at 10 bases. The CDR3 is 15 residues long. Looked up from germline, CDR1 is LNHDA and CDR2 is SQIVND (reference sequence). After removal of 4 bases from V and 7 bases from J, the junction contained 10 bases not matched to a gene. Together with reference TRBV19 and TRBJ2-7, the CDR3 gives the full variable domain: DGGITQSPKYLFRKEGQNVTLSCEQNLNHDAMYWYRQDPGQGLRLIYYSQIVNDFQKGDIAEGYSVSREKKESFPLTVTSAQKNPTAFYLCASSTRTGGSGEQYFGPGTRLTVT.

This clonotype was picked up a small number of times. The CDR3 DNA is TGTGCCAGCAGCCCAGGGGCCTTCTCTGGAAACACCATATATTTT. It translates to CASSPGAFSGNTIYF. The rearrangement links TRBV7-2 to TRBJ1-3, with a tentative D call TRBD1 (6 bases). Trimming pared 5 bases from V and 0 bases from J, leaving 11 bases between. Germline-derived CDR1 and CDR2 are SGHTA and FQGNSA. The length of the CDR3 is 15 residues. The full variable domain, its missing parts supplied by reference TRBV7-2 and TRBJ1-3, is GAGVSQSPSNKVTEKGKDVELRCDPISGHTALYWYRQSLGQGLEFLIYFQGNSAPDKSGLPSDRFSAERTGGSVSTLTIQRTQQEDSAVYLCASSPGAFSGNTIYFGEGSWLTVV.

The CDR3 spells CSAGQGGGAEAFF. Written as DNA, the CDR3 is TGCAGCGCTGGACAGGGGGGTGGCGCTGAAGCTTTCTTT. V and J are TRBV29-1 and TRBJ1-1; 10 nucleotides match TRBD1. Germline lookup yields CDR1 SQVTM and CDR2 ANQGSEA. V shed 7 bases and J 6 bases; nucleotides not matched to a gene: 8. The CDR3 extends over 13 amino acids.

CDR3 residues: CASSFGSPGEQYF. The CDR3, as DNA: TGTGCCAGCAGCTTCGGGAGTCCGGGTGAGCAGTACTTC. The chain recombines TRBV5-6 with TRBJ2-7; D possibly corresponds to TRBD2 (6 bases). CDR1 is SGHDT, CDR2 YYEEEE, per germline. This CDR3 is 13 amino acids long. Trimming took off 2 bases at V and 7 bases at J, with 13 bases between the two ends.